This TCR beta chain was captured by sequencing in a study of cytomegalovirus exposure and HLA in healthy donors. Study results and caveats: Cytomegalovirus-associated status was assigned to 164 TCR beta chains.

CDR1 is LGHNA, CDR2 YNFKEQ, per germline. Germline trimming cut 0 bases from V and 4 bases from J; bases unmatched to any gene: 7. The CDR3 totals 16 residues. PCR was performed using 60 Vbeta and 13 Jbeta primers. TCRdb's table, derived via immunoSEQ multiplex PCR, lists solely in-frame clones and lacks some. Of about 230,000 clones listed, about 85% are singletons. A remark on this clone: The target antigen is unknown.

The sequence derives from a girl aged 2 to 9 in good health and CMV-seronegative. The rearrangement joins TRBV4-2 to TRBJ2-3; 7 bases are shared with TRBD2. Sample: PBMCs. The CDR3 loop reads CASSQEEGGGADTQYF. In nucleotides, the CDR3 is TGTGCCAGCAGCCAAGAAGAAGGCGGGGGAGCAGATACGCAGTATTTT.